The sequence of this T cell receptor beta chain was determined in a study of post-analysis software for immune sequencing data. Study-wide results and caveats: Versus controls, multiple sclerosis patients showed significantly lower diversity (normalized Chao1). Comparison of patients with controls showed about 5 TRBV segments more frequent in patients, TRBV5-6, TRBV5-1 and TRBV20-1 among them.

This clonotype was seen a few times. The antigen is not known. This CDR3 is built from 16 residues. Germline V lookup: CDR1 ENHRY, CDR2 SYGVKD. Researchers reported that TCR beta cDNA libraries carried unique molecular identifiers. TCRdb recomputed calls from the PCR reads with MiXCR, one row per CDR3 protein. The sample has 750,000 to 950,000 distinct CDR3 sequences, 53% seen once. This receptor was obtained from a girl aged 5 to 17 with multiple sclerosis. Sequencing used blood. The chain has TRBV10-3 and TRBJ2-4; 13 bases agree with TRBD2. The closer fit of TRBJ2-7 to the DNA end suggests the J call may be wrong. The CDR3 loop reads CAIRLAGGPLRYEQYF. The DNA of the CDR3 is TGTGCCATCAGACTAGCGGGAGGGCCGTTGCGATACGAGCAGTACTTC.